This is a list of T cell receptor beta chains from one sample in a study of cytomegalovirus exposure and HLA in healthy donors. Some clones are missing from TCRdb's copy, which holds only in-frame ones; the method was immunoSEQ multiplex PCR. The table shows 120,000 to 150,000 clones, with 80% to 90% occurring only once. Sequenced: PBMCs. Receptors originate from a woman aged 25 to 39 in good health and CMV-seronegative. CDR3s include the opening cysteine and the closing phenylalanine or tryptophan. The order of the fields is J gene, D gene, V gene, clone size, CDR3 DNA, CDR3 protein. A D gene is named only where the DNA matches it firmly. Clone size, where shown, is once, few, many, or a class for clones that have expanded.

>TRBJ2-7|TRBD2|TRBV6-1|NA
TGTGCCAGCAGTGACACTACTGGGGCTAGCGGATACTACGAGCAGTACTTC
CASSDTTGASGYYEQYF
>TRBJ1-5|NA|TRBV7-2|NA
TGTGCCAGCAGCCCGCAGTCGGGGACTTACCCTAGCAATCAGCCCCAGCATTTT
CASSPQSGTYPSNQPQHF
>TRBJ2-4|TRBD2|TRBV4-1|NA
TGCGCCAGCAGCCCGGGACTAGCGGGGGGCCGGGCCAAAAACATTCAGTACTTC
CASSPGLAGGRAKNIQYF
>TRBJ2-3|TRBD2|TRBV9|NA
TGTGCCAGCAGCCCCCAAGCGGGGCGGGGAGATACGCAGTATTTT
CASSPQAGRGDTQYF
>TRBJ1-4|NA|TRBV19|NA
TGTGCCAGTAGTATTCGGGGGGCTGGGAATGAAAAACTGTTTTTT
CASSIRGAGNEKLFF
>TRBJ1-1|TRBD1|TRBV19|NA
TGTGCCAACTTCAGGGGGCTCCTGAGCACTGAAGCTTTCTTT
CANFRGLLSTEAFF
>TRBJ1-3|NA|TRBV5-1|NA
TGCGCCAGCAGCTTGTTCTCGGGAGACTCTGGAAACACCATATATTTT
CASSLFSGDSGNTIYF
>TRBJ1-2|NA|TRBV2|NA
TGTGCCAGCGACGGGGGGTTGGGAGGCTACACCTTC
CASDGGLGGYTF
>TRBJ1-1|NA|TRBV28|NA
TGTGCCAGCATCGACACGGGGGGTACTGAAGCTTTCTTT
CASIDTGGTEAFF
>TRBJ1-3|TRBD1|TRBV5-4|once
TGTGCCAGCAGCTTCTGGACAGGGCAGGGAAACACCATATATTTT
CASSFWTGQGNTIYF
>TRBJ2-5|TRBD2|TRBV2|NA
TGTGCCAGCACCGGATACGGGGCGGGGGGGATGGAGACCCAGTACTTC
CASTGYGAGGMETQYF
>TRBJ1-1|NA|TRBV4-1|NA
TGCGCCAGCAGCAGGGGGGGCTTGAACACTGAAGCTTTCTTT
CASSRGGLNTEAFF
>TRBJ1-6|TRBD1|TRBV9|NA
TGTGCCAGCAGCTTCGGGACAGATAATTCACCCCTCCACTTT
CASSFGTDNSPLHF
>TRBJ2-7|NA|TRBV6-5|NA
TGTGCCAGCAGTCCCGCACAGGGTCGAGGGCAGTACTTC
CASSPAQGRGQYF
>TRBJ2-3|NA|TRBV11-2|NA
TGTGCCAGCAGCAGCTCGGGACTTAACACAGATACGCAGTATTTT
CASSSSGLNTDTQYF
>TRBJ1-2|NA|TRBV11-2|NA
TGTGCCAGCGGCGCAGGGGTTGGCTACACCTTC
CASGAGVGYTF
>TRBJ2-7|TRBD1|TRBV12-5|NA
TGTGCTAGTGGTTACTACGGGACAGTCGGTTTGTACGAGCAGTACTTC
CASGYYGTVGLYEQYF
>TRBJ2-7|TRBD1|TRBV28|NA
TGTGCCAGCAGCCCGGACAGGGGGTACGAGCAGTACTTC
CASSPDRGYEQYF
>TRBJ2-1|TRBD2|TRBV5-1|NA
TGCGCCAGCAGCCTGGGGACTAGCGGGGCATGGGAGCAGTTCTTC
CASSLGTSGAWEQFF
>TRBJ1-2|TRBD1|TRBV7-8|once
TGTGCCAGCAGCTCCACAGGGGTAGGTCGCGGCTACACCTTC
CASSSTGVGRGYTF
>TRBJ1-2|NA|TRBV5-1|NA
TGCGCCAGCAGCTTGACAGCTAACTATGGCTACACCTTC
CASSLTANYGYTF
>TRBJ2-3|NA|TRBV6-6|NA
TGTGCCAGCACCCCGCAGGGTGATACGCAGTATTTT
CASTPQGDTQYF
>TRBJ2-1|NA|TRBV7-2|NA
TGTGCCAGCAGCTCACGATTCACAGGGAGCTCCTACAATGAGCAGTTCTTC
CASSSRFTGSSYNEQFF
>TRBJ1-2|NA|TRBV5-1|NA
TGCGCCAGCAGTACATCCTCTAACTATGGCTACACCTTC
CASSTSSNYGYTF
>TRBJ1-2|TRBD1|TRBV5-5|once
TGTGCCAGCAGCTTGGAGGACAGGGTAAAGGGCTACACCTTC
CASSLEDRVKGYTF
>TRBJ2-7|NA|TRBV6-6|NA
TGTGCCAGCAGTTACCTGGCCAGGCAGCACGAGCAGTACTTC
CASSYLARQHEQYF
>TRBJ1-1|NA|TRBV20-1|NA
TGCAGTGTCTGGCTGAACACTGAAGCTTTCTTT
CSVWLNTEAFF
>TRBJ1-1|NA|TRBV5-1|NA
TGCGCCAGCAGGACGGGCCCCAGGGAACGTGAAGCTTTCTTT
CASRTGPREREAFF
>TRBJ1-5|TRBD1|TRBV12-5|NA
TGTGCTAGTGGCCCTGGACAGGGCAATCAGCCCCAGCATTTT
CASGPGQGNQPQHF
>TRBJ1-2|NA|TRBV5-1|NA
TGCGCCAGCAGCTTAACAGGGTACGACACTTATGGCTACACCTTC
CASSLTGYDTYGYTF
>TRBJ2-7|NA|TRBV30|NA
TGTGCCTGGAGTGTGGGAGTTCCCTACGAGCAGTACTTC
CAWSVGVPYEQYF
>TRBJ2-2|TRBD2|TRBV16|NA
TGTGCCAGCAGCCAATCGCGGGGGGCCGCGAACACCGGGGAGCTGTTTTTT
CASSQSRGAANTGELFF
>TRBJ2-1|NA|TRBV5-6|NA
TGTGCCAGCACCCCGGGGTTCTTC
CASTPGFF
>TRBJ1-6|NA|TRBV6-5|NA
TGTGCCAGCGGGGGGGGAGAGGACTATAATTCACCCCTCCACTTT
CASGGGEDYNSPLHF
>TRBJ2-7|NA|TRBV27|NA
TGTGCCAGTGGCAGGTCCTACGAGCAGTACTTC
CASGRSYEQYF
>TRBJ1-5|TRBD1|TRBV5-8|few
TGTGCCAGCTCGAGACAGGGTATTAATCAGCCCCAGCATTTT
CASSRQGINQPQHF
>TRBJ1-6|TRBD1|TRBV6-1|NA
TGTGCCAGCAGTGAGCTATGGACAGGACCGAATTCACCCCTCCACTTT
CASSELWTGPNSPLHF
>TRBJ2-5|TRBD2|TRBV7-2|NA
TGTGCCAGCAGCTTAAGGGCGGGGGGGCAAGAGACCCAGTACTTC
CASSLRAGGQETQYF
>TRBJ2-3|TRBD2|TRBV5-1|NA
TGCGCCAGCAGCTCGGACGCTAGCGGGGGGACAGATACGCAGTATTTT
CASSSDASGGTDTQYF
>TRBJ1-1|TRBD1|TRBV2|NA
TGTGCCAGCAGTGAGACAGGACAGGGACTCTCTATCATGAACACTGAAGCTTTCTTT
CASSETGQGLSIMNTEAFF
>TRBJ2-5|TRBD1|TRBV6-5|NA
TGTGCCAGCAGCTACAGGGGGGAGACCCAGTACTTC
CASSYRGETQYF